This is a list of T cell receptor beta chains from one sample in a study of T-cell reconstitution after alpha-beta-depleted transplantation in children. TCRdb used MiXCR to reprocess the PCR reads, holding one entry per CDR3 protein. The sample lists about 980,000 distinct CDR3 sequences; about 31% were seen once. Here the sequenced sample was PBMCs, mostly from graft donor cells, taken 360 days after TCRalphabeta/CD19-depleted stem cell transplant. These receptors came from a boy under two years old who had a stem cell transplant for SCID, so the T cells may come from the graft donor. Each CDR3 is given with its conserved first and last residue. The D gene is left open where the match is weak. The size of a clone is reported for some rows only, either as once, few or many, or as a class for expanded clones.

clone size: many; V gene: TRBV29-1; J gene: TRBJ1-1; D gene: NA; CDR3 DNA: TGCAGCGTTCGAGTGGGGGGGTTGCGCACTGAAGCTTTCTTT; CDR3 protein: CSVRVGGLRTEAFF
clone size: NA; V gene: TRBV28; J gene: TRBJ2-2; D gene: NA; CDR3 DNA: TGTGCCAGCACCGGTCGGGACGGGGAGCTGTTTTTT; CDR3 protein: CASTGRDGELFF
clone size: NA; V gene: TRBV4-2; J gene: TRBJ2-1; D gene: NA; CDR3 DNA: TGTGCCAGCAGCCACGAGGGCGGCACCTACAATGAGCAGTTCTTC; CDR3 protein: CASSHEGGTYNEQFF
clone size: NA; V gene: TRBV25-1; J gene: TRBJ1-1; D gene: NA; CDR3 DNA: TGTGCCAGACTGATCCGGTATACTGAAGCTTTCTTT; CDR3 protein: CARLIRYTEAFF
clone size: few; V gene: TRBV20-1; J gene: TRBJ1-1; D gene: NA; CDR3 DNA: TGCAGCTGGAACCGGCCATACAAGAACACTGAAGCTTTCTTT; CDR3 protein: CSWNRPYKNTEAFF
clone size: many; V gene: TRBV9; J gene: TRBJ2-7; D gene: NA; CDR3 DNA: TGTGCCAGCAGCGTAGCCGGGACTTCCTACGAGCAGTACTTC; CDR3 protein: CASSVAGTSYEQYF
clone size: few; V gene: TRBV6-5; J gene: TRBJ1-4; D gene: NA; CDR3 DNA: TGTGCCAGCAGTCCCTCGAGTGAAAAACTGTTTTTT; CDR3 protein: CASSPSSEKLFF
clone size: few; V gene: TRBV20-1; J gene: TRBJ2-1; D gene: NA; CDR3 DNA: TGCAGTGCCTTCTACAATGAGCAGTTCTTC; CDR3 protein: CSAFYNEQFF
clone size: few; V gene: TRBV20-1; J gene: TRBJ1-2; D gene: NA; CDR3 DNA: TGCAGTGCAGAGGCCCACAGTTCGTATGGCTACACCTTC; CDR3 protein: CSAEAHSSYGYTF
clone size: few; V gene: TRBV29-1; J gene: TRBJ1-1; D gene: NA; CDR3 DNA: TGCAGCGTTGATAGTCAGGGTGGCACTGAAGCTTTCTTT; CDR3 protein: CSVDSQGGTEAFF
clone size: NA; V gene: TRBV10-1; J gene: TRBJ2-1; D gene: TRBD2; CDR3 DNA: TGCGCCAGCAGTGAGTCGATGCCGGATAGCGGGGGAAAATACAATGAGCAGTTCTTC; CDR3 protein: CASSESMPDSGGKYNEQFF
clone size: NA; V gene: TRBV28; J gene: TRBJ2-3; D gene: NA; CDR3 DNA: TGTGCCAGCAGTTCTCCTACGGCTGCCTCGAGGGATACGCAGTATTTT; CDR3 protein: CASSSPTAASRDTQYF
clone size: NA; V gene: TRBV12-3/TRBV12-4; J gene: TRBJ1-1; D gene: NA; CDR3 DNA: TGTGCCAGCAGTTTTTCTCCGCGGGGCATGAACACTGAAGCTTTCTTT; CDR3 protein: CASSFSPRGMNTEAFF
clone size: NA; V gene: TRBV7-9; J gene: TRBJ2-1; D gene: NA; CDR3 DNA: TGTGCCAGCAGCTTAGGGGCCTACAGGGTTTATAACAATGAGCAGTTCTTC; CDR3 protein: CASSLGAYRVYNNEQFF
clone size: few; V gene: TRBV15; J gene: TRBJ2-2; D gene: NA; CDR3 DNA: TGTGCCACCAGCAGAGATACGGGGACGCCTAACACCGGGGAGCTGTTTTTT; CDR3 protein: CATSRDTGTPNTGELFF
clone size: NA; V gene: TRBV6-2/TRBV6-3; J gene: TRBJ2-7; D gene: TRBD1; CDR3 DNA: TGTGCCAGCTCCACCGGGACAGGATTATACGAGCAGTACTTC; CDR3 protein: CASSTGTGLYEQYF
clone size: many; V gene: TRBV6-2/TRBV6-3; J gene: TRBJ2-1; D gene: TRBD1; CDR3 DNA: TGTGCCAGCAGTTACGGGACAGGTTACAATGAGCAGTTCTTC; CDR3 protein: CASSYGTGYNEQFF
clone size: NA; V gene: TRBV7-9; J gene: TRBJ2-7; D gene: NA; CDR3 DNA: TGTGCCAGCAGTCCCACTCCGGGACGGGCCTACGAGCAGTACTTC; CDR3 protein: CASSPTPGRAYEQYF
clone size: NA; V gene: TRBV5-1; J gene: TRBJ1-1; D gene: NA; CDR3 DNA: TGCGCCAGCAGCTGGGACACCCACACTGAAGCTTTCTTT; CDR3 protein: CASSWDTHTEAFF
clone size: NA; V gene: TRBV9; J gene: TRBJ1-6; D gene: TRBD1; CDR3 DNA: TGTGCCAGCAGCAGACGACAGGGGGACAATTCACCCCTCCACTTT; CDR3 protein: CASSRRQGDNSPLHF
clone size: NA; V gene: TRBV3-1; J gene: TRBJ2-7; D gene: NA; CDR3 DNA: TGTGCCAGTGGGACCCATTACGAGCAGTACTTC; CDR3 protein: CASGTHYEQYF
clone size: NA; V gene: TRBV21-1; J gene: TRBJ2-7; D gene: NA; CDR3 DNA: TGTGCCAGCAGCAAATCCGGACGTTCGGGCGAGCAGTACTTC; CDR3 protein: CASSKSGRSGEQYF
clone size: NA; V gene: TRBV4-2; J gene: TRBJ2-1; D gene: TRBD2; CDR3 DNA: TGTGCCAGCAGCCAAGATGAAACTAGCGGCTCCTACAATGAGCAGTTCTTC; CDR3 protein: CASSQDETSGSYNEQFF
clone size: NA; V gene: TRBV5-5; J gene: TRBJ2-2; D gene: NA; CDR3 DNA: TGTGCCAGCAGCCTGGGACTTGGTGAAAGGGAGCTGTTTTTT; CDR3 protein: CASSLGLGERELFF
clone size: few; V gene: TRBV29-1; J gene: TRBJ2-5; D gene: TRBD1; CDR3 DNA: TGCAGCGCGGGGGACAGGGGGCGAGAGACCCAGTACTTC; CDR3 protein: CSAGDRGRETQYF
clone size: NA; V gene: TRBV27; J gene: TRBJ2-1; D gene: NA; CDR3 DNA: TGTGCCAGCACCGGGACTTCCCCCGGCTCCTACAATGAGCAGTTCTTC; CDR3 protein: CASTGTSPGSYNEQFF
clone size: few; V gene: TRBV7-2; J gene: TRBJ1-5; D gene: NA; CDR3 DNA: TGTGCCAGCAGCTTAGAGGGGAGCGTGGGTCAGCCCCAGCATTTT; CDR3 protein: CASSLEGSVGQPQHF
clone size: few; V gene: TRBV28; J gene: TRBJ2-1; D gene: TRBD2; CDR3 DNA: TGTGCCAGCAGCCTTCCTAGCGGGTCCTACAATGAGCAGTTCTTC; CDR3 protein: CASSLPSGSYNEQFF
clone size: NA; V gene: TRBV6-5; J gene: TRBJ2-5; D gene: NA; CDR3 DNA: TGTGCCAGCAGTTACTCCGATCAGTACAGAGAGACCCAGTACTTC; CDR3 protein: CASSYSDQYRETQYF
clone size: NA; V gene: TRBV6-2/TRBV6-3; J gene: TRBJ2-5; D gene: NA; CDR3 DNA: TGTGCCAGCAGTTATTTGAACAGGGTCAGGGAGACCCAGTACTTC; CDR3 protein: CASSYLNRVRETQYF